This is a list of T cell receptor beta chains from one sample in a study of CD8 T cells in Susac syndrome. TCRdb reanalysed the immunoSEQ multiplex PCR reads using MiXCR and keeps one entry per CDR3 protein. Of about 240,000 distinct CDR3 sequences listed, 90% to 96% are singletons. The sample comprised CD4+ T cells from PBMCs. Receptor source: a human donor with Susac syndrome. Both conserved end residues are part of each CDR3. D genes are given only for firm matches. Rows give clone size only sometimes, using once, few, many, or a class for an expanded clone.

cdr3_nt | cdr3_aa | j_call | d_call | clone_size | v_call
TGTGCCTGGGGGGGGACCTCCTACAATGAGCAGTTCTTC | CAWGGTSYNEQFF | TRBJ2-1 | - | - | TRBV30
TGCAGTGCTGGACTAGCGGGAAGGCGAGAGACCCAGTACTTC | CSAGLAGRRETQYF | TRBJ2-5 | TRBD2 | - | TRBV20-1
TGTGCCTGGAGCCCCTTTCTAGCGGGAGGCCACCAAGAGACCCAGTACTTC | CAWSPFLAGGHQETQYF | TRBJ2-5 | TRBD2 | - | TRBV30
TGTGCCAGCACTAGGGAGAGGAGCTCCTACAATGAGCAGTTCTTC | CASTRERSSYNEQFF | TRBJ2-1 | - | - | TRBV2
TGTGCCAGCAGCCAAGAACCATCGGCCTCTGAGCAGTTCTTC | CASSQEPSASEQFF | TRBJ2-1 | - | once | TRBV4-2
TGCAGCGACAGGGCGCCTAGCACAGATACGCAGTATTTT | CSDRAPSTDTQYF | TRBJ2-3 | - | - | TRBV29-1
TGTGCCAGCAGCCCAACGCGGGCAATGGGGGAGCAGTTCTTC | CASSPTRAMGEQFF | TRBJ2-1 | - | - | TRBV3-1
TGTGCCAGCAGTTTAGTAGAGAGAATGGGGACTGAAGCTTTCTTT | CASSLVERMGTEAFF | TRBJ1-1 | - | - | TRBV12-3/TRBV12-4
TGTGCCAGCAGTTTAGGATTAAAAAAACTGTTTTTT | CASSLGLKKLFF | TRBJ1-4 | - | - | TRBV28
TGTGCCAGCAGTGAAGGCTCCATTAATGAAAAACTGTTTTTT | CASSEGSINEKLFF | TRBJ1-4 | - | once | TRBV25-1
TGCAGTGCTAGGGACGCTCTTGGCTCCTACGAGCAGTACTTC | CSARDALGSYEQYF | TRBJ2-7 | - | - | TRBV20-1
TGTGCCAGCAGCCCGGGACTCCCCACTGAAGCTTTCTTT | CASSPGLPTEAFF | TRBJ1-1 | - | - | TRBV7-9
TGTGCCAGCAGCTCTCGGACCGACCAAGAGACCCAGTACTTC | CASSSRTDQETQYF | TRBJ2-5 | - | - | TRBV7-9
TGCAGCGCCCACGACCGGATGGGAAAACTGTTTTTT | CSAHDRMGKLFF | TRBJ1-4 | - | - | TRBV29-1
TGTGCCAGCATAATAACAGGACAAGAGACCCAGTACTTC | CASIITGQETQYF | TRBJ2-5 | - | - | TRBV6-1
TGTGCCAGCAATTTATGGGGGCACGAGCAGTACTTC | CASNLWGHEQYF | TRBJ2-7 | - | - | TRBV3-1
TGTGCCAGCACCCCCCTGGCGGATAACACCGGGGAGCTGTTTTTT | CASTPLADNTGELFF | TRBJ2-2 | - | - | TRBV12-3/TRBV12-4
TGTGCCAGCAGTTTGGACAGGGGCCCCTACGAGCAGTACTTC | CASSLDRGPYEQYF | TRBJ2-7 | TRBD1 | few | TRBV2
TGCAGTGCTAGAGGTGGGGGGGAAGAGACCCAGTACTTC | CSARGGGEETQYF | TRBJ2-5 | TRBD2 | - | TRBV20-1
TGTGCCAGCACGGGCACACCCCTGGAGACCCAGTACTTC | CASTGTPLETQYF | TRBJ2-5 | - | - | TRBV7-6
TGTGCCGCCAGTGGCCCCCAGCGGGGCGCAATGGGCTACACCTTC | CAASGPQRGAMGYTF | TRBJ1-2 | - | - | TRBV28
TGCAGTGCCAGGGGACAGGGAGAGACCCAGTACTTC | CSARGQGETQYF | TRBJ2-5 | TRBD1 | - | TRBV20-1
TGTGCCAGCAGCGGGAGACAGGGGGATCCCTACGAGCAGTACTTC | CASSGRQGDPYEQYF | TRBJ2-7 | TRBD1 | - | TRBV5-4
TGTGCCAGCAGCAACAGGGGCCTCCGAGAGACCCAGTACTTC | CASSNRGLRETQYF | TRBJ2-5 | TRBD1 | - | TRBV28
TGTGCCAGCAGCCCCGGGACAGTTGTCAAAGCTTTCTTT | CASSPGTVVKAFF | TRBJ1-1 | TRBD1 | - | TRBV3-1
TGTGCCAGCAGCTTAAACGGCCAAGTGACTCAGTTCTTC | CASSLNGQVTQFF | TRBJ2-1 | - | - | TRBV7-3
TGCGCCAGCAGCACCGACCGAGAAACCGGGGAGCTGTTTTTT | CASSTDRETGELFF | TRBJ2-2 | - | - | TRBV5-1
TGCAGTGCTAGGGAAGCGGGACCTCGCTACGAGCAGTACTTC | CSAREAGPRYEQYF | TRBJ2-7 | TRBD2 | - | TRBV20-1
TGTGCCAGCTCACCGGGACAGGGATCAGGGGAGCAGTACTTC | CASSPGQGSGEQYF | TRBJ2-7 | TRBD1 | - | TRBV18
TGCGCCAGCTTTACAGGGGGCTTGTACAATGAGCAGTTCTTC | CASFTGGLYNEQFF | TRBJ2-1 | TRBD1 | once | TRBV5-1
TGCGCCAGCAGCTTGACCCCTTTTTCGGCAGGGCTCTCTGGGGCCAACGTCCTGACTTTC | CASSLTPFSAGLSGANVLTF | TRBJ2-6 | - | - | TRBV5-1
TGCGCCAGCAGCCAAGGAAAAGGGGGCAACTCCTACGAGCAGTACTTC | CASSQGKGGNSYEQYF | TRBJ2-7 | TRBD1 | - | TRBV4-1
TGTGCCAGCAGTGAAGTTCCGGGACTAGCGGGAGGGTCCTCCTACGAGCAGTACTTC | CASSEVPGLAGGSSYEQYF | TRBJ2-7 | TRBD2 | - | TRBV6-1
TGTGCCAGCGATCTCATCGTGAACACTGAAGCTTTCTTT | CASDLIVNTEAFF | TRBJ1-1 | - | - | TRBV12-3/TRBV12-4
TGTGCCAGCAGCCAGGGGGGTTATGGCTACACCTTC | CASSQGGYGYTF | TRBJ1-2 | - | - | TRBV14
TGTGCCATCAGTGAGTCGAGCTACGAGCAGTACTTC | CAISESSYEQYF | TRBJ2-7 | - | - | TRBV10-3